Listed here is a single TCR beta chain. The antigen this receptor binds is unknown. Per-base quality was not reported, and no clone a single base away is much larger than it. The data originate from a study of blood T cell repertoires in COVID-19 (dated by TCRdb to 2019 to 2021). In terms of the full investigation: The collaborator samples originated in the United States, Italy and Spain and spanned the acute and convalescent phases of COVID-19. The prospective study material was composed of cDNA or gDNA derived from T cells, B-cell-depleted T cells, or PBMCs. The dataset comprised deeply sampled blood TCRbeta repertoires from subjects exposed to, actively infected with, or recovered from COVID-19. The repertoires were released in a freely available public database meant as a resource for research on the immune response to SARS-CoV-2. The samples were drawn from two sources: the first 160 participants of the ongoing ImmuneRACE study, and over 1,000 subjects contributed by 6 global collaborators. Nearly every sample came with metadata listing a de-identified subject ID, COVID-19 status, age in years and sex. HLA class I and class II types, where available, came from metadata supplied by the sample provider rather than from assay-based typing. Summary of the overall study and its limitations: How much clinical and demographic metadata was included differed by source and by participant, and the metadata was provided uncurated.

TCRbeta CDR3 regions were amplified from genomic DNA by means of the immunoSEQ Assay, a bias-controlled multiplex PCR. For the original study's pipeline: Nucleated cell counts per sample were estimated from amplification of reference gene primers within the assay. To quantify the absolute abundance of each unique TCRbeta CDR3 rearrangement, sequence reads were collapsed and filtered. Productive Simpson clonality was computed per sample as the square root of Simpson's diversity index over productive rearrangements. In its TCRdb copy, this immuneACCESS table keeps in-frame sequences only and misses some clones. Where compared with another copy, unresolved V genes explain less than half of these, and the others have no known cause. That table is the source of V, J and clone size, and D and trimming were worked out from the DNA. Across this sample there are some 220,000 clones, with about 78% seen only once. Clones ranked in the top ten supply around 7.3% of the sample.

The collaborating institutions used their own protocols to collect whole blood in K2EDTA tubes. Collaborator samples were shipped for TCRbeta analysis as frozen whole blood, isolated PBMCs, or DNA extracted from either sample type. The germline V gene (reference sequence) gives CDR1 as MNHEY and CDR2 as SMNVEV. Including cysteine and phenylalanine, the CDR3 has 17 amino acids. Solely the CDR3 DNA is kept, with 51 bases framed from the first base. The germline ends are 16 bases apart after V is trimmed by 1 base and J by 6 bases. The chain is encoded by TRBV27 joined to TRBJ1-6; perhaps TRBD1 is the D gene, with 6 bases matching. The origin of this receptor is a woman aged 70-85 years with acute or convalescent COVID-19. Sequenced material: peripheral blood. The bases are TGTGCCAGCAGTTTATACGGACAGCACGTCTTTAATTCACCCCTCCACTTT. The resulting protein is CASSLYGQHVFNSPLHF.